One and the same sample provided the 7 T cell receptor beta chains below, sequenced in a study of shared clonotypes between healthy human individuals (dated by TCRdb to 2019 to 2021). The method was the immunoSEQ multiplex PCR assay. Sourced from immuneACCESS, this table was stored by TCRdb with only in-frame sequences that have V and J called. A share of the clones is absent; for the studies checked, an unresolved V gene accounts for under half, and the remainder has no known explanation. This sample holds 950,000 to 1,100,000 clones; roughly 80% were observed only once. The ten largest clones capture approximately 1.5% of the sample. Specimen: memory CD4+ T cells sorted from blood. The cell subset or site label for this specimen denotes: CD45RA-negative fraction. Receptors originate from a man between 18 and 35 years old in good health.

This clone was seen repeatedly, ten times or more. Written as DNA, the CDR3 is TGTGCCAGTAGTATCGAGGGAATTACCTACAATGAGCAGTTCTTC. This sequence encodes CASSIEGITYNEQFF. The chain links TRBV19 to TRBJ2-1, with D tentatively TRBD2 (5 bases). With 3 bases removed from V and 2 bases from J, the gap between germline ends came to 11 bases. The CDR3 spans 15 residues. Germline CDR1 LNHDA, CDR2 SQIVND (reference sequence).

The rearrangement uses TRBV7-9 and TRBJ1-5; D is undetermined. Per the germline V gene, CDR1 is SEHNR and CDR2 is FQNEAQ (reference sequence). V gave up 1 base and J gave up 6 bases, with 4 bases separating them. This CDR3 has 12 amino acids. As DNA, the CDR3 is TGTGCCAGCAGCTTAGGGGCTCAGCCCCAGCATTTT. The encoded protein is CASSLGAQPQHF. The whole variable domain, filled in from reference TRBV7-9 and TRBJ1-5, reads DTGVSQNPRHKITKRGQNVTFRCDPISEHNRLYWYRQTLGQGPEFLTYFQNEAQLEKSRLLSDRFSAERPKGSFSTLEIQRTEQGDSAMYLCASSLGAQPQHFGDGTRLSIL.

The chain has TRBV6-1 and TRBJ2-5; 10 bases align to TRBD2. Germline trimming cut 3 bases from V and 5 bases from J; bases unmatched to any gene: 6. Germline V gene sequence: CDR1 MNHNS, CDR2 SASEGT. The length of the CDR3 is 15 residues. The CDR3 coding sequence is TGTGCCAGCAGTGATAGGCTAGCGGGAGTTGAGACCCAGTACTTC. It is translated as CASSDRLAGVETQYF.

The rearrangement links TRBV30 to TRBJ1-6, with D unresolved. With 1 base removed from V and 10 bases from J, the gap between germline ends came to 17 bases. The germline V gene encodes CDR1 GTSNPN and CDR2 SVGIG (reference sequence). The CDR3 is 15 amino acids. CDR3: CAWSGLRGIGSPLHF. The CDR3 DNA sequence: TGTGCCTGGAGTGGCCTCCGTGGCATTGGATCACCCCTCCACTTT.

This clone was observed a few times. CDR3 sequence reads: CAWSVQVGAAFF. The CDR3 DNA sequence: TGTGCCTGGAGTGTACAGGTAGGCGCAGCTTTCTTT. The chain is built from TRBV30 and TRBJ1-1, with D tentatively TRBD1 (5 bases). The CDR3 covers 12 residues. Germline V gene lookup returns CDR1 GTSNPN and CDR2 SVGIG (reference sequence). V gave up 0 bases and J gave up 10 bases, with 12 bases separating them.

The CDR3 coding sequence is TGTGCCAGCAGCAACCGGGACAGGGGGCATCAGCCCCAGCATTTT. Amino acid sequence: CASSNRDRGHQPQHF. The chain recombines TRBV5-6 with TRBJ1-5, with 12 nucleotides matching TRBD1. Germline CDR1 and CDR2: SGHDT and YYEEEE. Trimming cost V 4 bases and J 5 bases; bases outside gene matches: 4. The CDR3 is made up of 15 amino acids.

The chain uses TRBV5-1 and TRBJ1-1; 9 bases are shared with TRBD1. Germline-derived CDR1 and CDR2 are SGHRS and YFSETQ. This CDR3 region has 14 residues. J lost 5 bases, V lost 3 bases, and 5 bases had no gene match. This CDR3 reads CASSSGTGRTEAFF. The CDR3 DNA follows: TGCGCCAGCAGCTCTGGGACAGGGCGGACTGAAGCTTTCTTT.